The clone carrying this TCR beta chain has only one observation. Antigen unknown. Trimming shortened V by 7 bases and J by 0 bases, and 16 bases separated the two germline ends. CDR3 length equals 16 residues. The germline gives CDR1 MNHNY, CDR2 SVGAGI (reference sequence). This sample was taken from a study of cytomegalovirus exposure and HLA in healthy donors. The study, taken as a whole, reports: Follow-up analysis seemed to connect common viral pathogens with several of the most significant clusters identified.

PCR used 60 Vbeta primers and 13 Jbeta primers. Sequencing was performed with immunoSEQ multiplex PCR; in TCRdb, only in-frame clones are kept and a portion is missing. The repertoire holds some 110,000 clones, with approximately 71% as singletons. The TCR comes from a man aged 40-50 years in good health and CMV-seronegative. This chain links TRBV6-6 with TRBJ2-1, with a weak D call TRBD2 (7 bases). Input material: PBMCs. The CDR3: CASMSRGGLSYNEQFF. The CDR3 nucleotides are TGTGCCAGCATGTCTCGCGGGGGCCTCTCCTACAATGAGCAGTTCTTC.